This section outlines one TCR beta chain sequence together with its context. The antigen is not known. Germline V gives CDR1 SNHLY, CDR2 FYNNEI. The CDR3 extends over 15 amino acids. Trimming removed 5 bases from V and 7 bases from J; junction bases left unmatched: 5. Sequencing was performed with immunoSEQ multiplex PCR; in TCRdb, only in-frame clones are kept and a portion is missing. The sample lists 100,000 to 150,000 clones, approximately 88% occurring once. The sample is drawn from a study of T cell responses to AZD1222 COVID-19 vaccine. The study's findings and limits: Researchers report vaccine-associated CD4 TCRs spanning spike, with dominance at 160-218 and 743-854.

J is TRBJ2-1 and V is TRBV2; 13 bases agree with TRBD2. The clonotype comes from an adult in good health. The starting material was peripheral blood, obtained on day 0 of AZD1222 vaccination. The CDR3 reads CASSPGTSGTNEQFF. The CDR3 DNA follows: TGTGCCAGCAGTCCCGGGACTAGCGGGACTAATGAGCAGTTCTTC.